A selection of T cell receptor beta chains follows, all from one sample in a study of blood T cell repertoires in COVID-19. Generated by immunoSEQ multiplex PCR, the TCRdb table keeps only in-frame clones and is missing some. The sample lists approximately 200,000 clones, about nine tenths occurring once. What was sequenced was peripheral blood. These receptors were taken from a man between 70 and 80 years old with acute or convalescent COVID-19. CDR3s include the opening cysteine and the closing phenylalanine or tryptophan. D genes are given only for firm matches. The size of a clone is reported for some rows only, either as once, few or many, or as a class for expanded clones.

v_call,d_call,j_call,clone_size,cdr3_aa,cdr3_nt
TRBV30,.,TRBJ2-6,once,CAWSVQGANVLTF,TGTGCCTGGAGTGTACAAGGGGCCAACGTCCTGACTTTC
TRBV27,TRBD1,TRBJ1-5,few,CASRARGRGESNQPQHF,TGTGCCAGCAGAGCCAGGGGGCGCGGGGAGAGCAATCAGCCCCAGCATTTT
TRBV7-2,TRBD2,TRBJ2-7,.,CASSLTSGSYEQYF,TGTGCCAGCAGTTTGACTAGCGGCTCCTACGAGCAGTACTTC
TRBV19,.,TRBJ2-7,.,CASSMGRHPRGEQYF,TGTGCCAGTAGTATGGGGAGACACCCCCGAGGGGAGCAGTACTTC
TRBV21-1,.,TRBJ2-2,.,CASSKRCIPNTGELFF,TGTGCCAGCAGCAAACGGTGCATTCCGAACACCGGGGAGCTGTTTTTT
TRBV5-1,TRBD1,TRBJ2-1,once,CASSLGTGGASYNEQFF,TGCGCCAGCAGCTTGGGGACAGGGGGCGCGTCCTACAATGAGCAGTTCTTC
TRBV7-2,TRBD1,TRBJ2-1,.,CASSLATGTGGFHEQFF,TGTGCCAGCAGCTTAGCGACCGGGACAGGGGGTTTCCATGAGCAGTTCTTC
TRBV7-2,TRBD1,TRBJ1-5,.,CASSSTGAWNQPQHF,TGTGCCAGCAGCTCAACAGGGGCTTGGAATCAGCCCCAGCATTTT
TRBV6-6,TRBD1,TRBJ1-2,.,CASSQGQGYGYTF,TGTGCCAGCAGTCAGGGACAGGGCTATGGCTACACCTTC
TRBV9,TRBD1,TRBJ1-6,.,CASCRGGERSPLHF,TGTGCCAGCTGCAGAGGGGGCGAGCGATCACCCCTCCACTTT
TRBV18,.,TRBJ2-6,.,CASSQQEANVLTF,TGTGCCAGCTCACAGCAAGAGGCCAACGTCCTGACTTTC
TRBV10-3,.,TRBJ2-1,once,CAISYQDEEGAVSYNEQFF,TGTGCCATCAGCTACCAAGATGAGGAGGGAGCCGTCTCCTACAATGAGCAGTTCTTC
TRBV3-1/TRBV3-2,.,TRBJ2-4,.,CASSGIGYIQYF,TGTGCCAGCAGCGGAATCGGGTACATTCAGTACTTC
TRBV5-1,TRBD2,TRBJ2-2,once,CASFGTSGRNANTGELFF,TGCGCCAGCTTCGGGACTAGCGGGAGGAACGCGAACACCGGGGAGCTGTTTTTT
TRBV7-9,.,TRBJ2-3,.,CASSLEGAGGDTQYF,TGTGCCAGCAGCTTAGAGGGGGCAGGAGGGGATACGCAGTATTTT
TRBV7-9,TRBD2,TRBJ2-1,.,CASSLGTSGSHNEQFF,TGTGCCAGCAGCTTAGGGACTAGCGGGAGTCACAATGAGCAGTTCTTC
TRBV5-5,TRBD1,TRBJ1-1,once,CASSLAGQGRTRNTEAFF,TGTGCCAGCAGCTTGGCCGGACAGGGTCGCACGAGGAACACTGAAGCTTTCTTT
TRBV29-1,.,TRBJ1-5,.,CSVEETSRGPQHF,TGCAGCGTTGAAGAGACATCCCGGGGGCCCCAGCATTTT
TRBV25-1,.,TRBJ2-5,.,CASSDQGLQETQYF,TGTGCCAGCAGTGACCAGGGGCTTCAAGAGACCCAGTACTTC
TRBV7-9,.,TRBJ2-5,.,CASSSTSGKETQYF,TGTGCCAGCAGCTCAACGAGCGGTAAGGAGACCCAGTACTTC
TRBV5-5,TRBD2,TRBJ2-5,.,CASSLEVRGAGKTQYF,TGTGCCAGCAGCTTGGAAGTAAGGGGAGCGGGAAAGACCCAGTACTTC
TRBV23-1,.,TRBJ2-3,.,CASSPYTDTQYF,TGCGCCAGCAGTCCTTACACAGATACGCAGTATTTT
TRBV9,.,TRBJ2-7,.,CASSATAAYEQYF,TGTGCCAGCAGCGCGACTGCCGCCTACGAGCAGTACTTC
TRBV9,TRBD2,TRBJ2-1,once,CASSPPVLAGYYNEQFF,TGTGCCAGCAGCCCTCCAGTCTTAGCGGGGTATTACAATGAGCAGTTCTTC
TRBV5-1,TRBD2,TRBJ2-2,.,CASSFEGLAYTGELFF,TGCGCCAGCAGCTTCGAGGGACTAGCTTACACCGGGGAGCTGTTTTTT
TRBV5-1,.,TRBJ2-1,.,CASSLIWSYNEQFF,TGCGCCAGCAGTTTAATTTGGAGTTACAATGAGCAGTTCTTC
TRBV11-2,.,TRBJ1-1,.,CASSRQLNTEAFF,TGTGCCAGCAGCCGACAGTTGAACACTGAAGCTTTCTTT
TRBV18,.,TRBJ2-2,once,CASSPMTVSNTGELFF,TGTGCCAGCTCACCCATGACAGTCTCGAACACCGGGGAGCTGTTTTTT
TRBV10-3,TRBD2,TRBJ2-3,.,CAIGLAGSDTQYF,TGTGCCATTGGCCTAGCGGGCTCAGATACGCAGTATTTT
TRBV3-1/TRBV3-2,.,TRBJ1-5,.,CASSPSLVSNQPQHF,TGTGCCAGCAGCCCATCGTTAGTAAGCAATCAGCCCCAGCATTTT
TRBV6-5,.,TRBJ1-4,.,CASSGRGTTNEKLFF,TGTGCCAGCAGCGGCAGGGGTACAACTAATGAAAAACTGTTTTTT
TRBV5-1,TRBD2,TRBJ2-3,.,CASSLGLAGDPGTQYF,TGCGCCAGCAGCTTGGGGCTAGCGGGAGACCCCGGTACGCAGTATTTT
TRBV29-1,.,TRBJ2-7,.,CSVRSSAYEQYF,TGCAGCGTTCGGTCCAGCGCCTACGAGCAGTACTTC
TRBV7-7,TRBD1,TRBJ2-2,.,CASSPVSGTANTGELFF,TGTGCCAGCAGCCCTGTTTCCGGGACAGCGAACACCGGGGAGCTGTTTTTT